In its sample, the clone carrying this T cell receptor beta chain was seen once. Its antigen is not known. This entry belongs to a study of brain T cells in children with intractable seizures. Pre-surgery treatment included at least one anti-epileptic drug. Notes on the study in general: Only CDR3 sequence similarity suggested viral specificity, without known HCMV serostatus. Absence of clones before surgery may stem from lower sequencing depth.

Germline V gives CDR1 MDHEN, CDR2 SYDVKM. V lost 6 bases and J lost 6, with 15 bases in between. The CDR3 consists of 15 residues. The method was immunoSEQ multiplex PCR; TCRdb's version includes in-frame clones alone and lacks a portion of them. The table includes around 80,000 clones, around 90% detected once. Sequencing was performed on peripheral blood, taken at surgery. The TCR was taken from a girl aged 2-10 years with Rasmussen encephalitis and intractable seizures. This chain uses TRBV28 with TRBJ1-6, with D tentatively TRBD1 (6 bases). CDR3 sequence (DNA): TGTGCCAGCAGCCCTAGTCAGGGGCTTAATTCACCCCTCCACTTT. Translation: CASSPSQGLNSPLHF.